The present TCR beta chain was sequenced within a study of lymphopenia after photon versus proton radiotherapy (dated by TCRdb to between 2019 and 2020). Regarding the research as a whole: The study compared the immunological effects of photon versus proton radiation therapy in patients with gastrointestinal tumors who developed high-grade lymphopenia. A cohort of around 20 patients with gastrointestinal tumors who received either photon or proton therapy and subsequently developed lymphopenia was included. The study aimed to characterize how the two radiation modalities differ in their impact on the immune system.

Concerning this clone itself: There is no known antigen for this receptor. No quality values exist for individual bases; no much larger clone is one base distant.

V is clipped by 0 bases and J by 0 bases, and the sequence between their germline boundaries is 11 bases long. The CDR3 sequence holds 17 residues, the cysteine and phenylalanine included. Left in the record is the CDR3 DNA by itself, 51 bases read in frame from the first base. From the germline V gene, CDR1 is SGHAT and CDR2 is FQNNGV. The paper as a whole reports these results and caveats: After the lymphocyte count nadir, repertoires from photon-treated patients showed oligoclonal expansion, particularly of CD8+ Temra cells, and this expansion drove the decline in diversity. Proton-treated patients stayed relatively stable during treatment, while photon-treated patients lost naive T cells and TCR diversity and gained effector/memory populations. The authors looked at the survival association only in patients who died, and they framed better survival with proton therapy as a possibility rather than a demonstrated result. Across the cohort, an inverse correlation was found between a larger post-nadir drop in TCR diversity and overall survival time among patients who died.

The receptor library was made with the immunoSEQ multiplex PCR assay. Deep sequencing of rearranged TCR beta loci, alongside multiparametric flow cytometry, was used to profile T cell repertoires. As stored in TCRdb, this immuneACCESS dataset retains in-frame rearrangements with V and J assigned. A fraction of the clones does not appear; measured against another copy, unresolved V genes explain less than half of the discrepancy, and the remainder lacks a known reason. Counted in this sample were around 19,000 clones; 84% of them appeared once. Of the sample, about 3% falls within the top ten clones.

Recombination connected TRBV11-2 to TRBJ2-2; the D gene is possibly TRBD1 or TRBD2, each agreeing over 5 bases. The starting material was peripheral blood, obtained from a patient treated with photon-based radiotherapy. The receptor was derived from a woman in her fifties or sixties with pancreatic cancer. The CDR3 loop reads CASSLETWDPNTGELFF. Here is the DNA: TGTGCCAGCAGCTTAGAAACGTGGGACCCGAACACCGGGGAGCTGTTTTTT.